These 16 T cell receptor beta chains share one sample of origin, sequenced in a study of Graves' ophthalmopathy and Graves' hyperthyroidism. RNA served as the template for amplifying TCR beta CDR3 regions. An opening RT-PCR round employed HTBI primers and preceded a second-round multiplex PCR. A single record per CDR3 protein comes from TCRdb applying MiXCR to the multiplex PCR reads. The data contain hundreds of thousands of distinct CDR3 sequences, 15% of them singletons. The specimen was peripheral blood. The receptors derive from a young woman with stable Graves' hyperthyroidism.

This clonotype came up once. The CDR3 sequence: CSAHPGQGASGEQYF. The DNA for the CDR3 is TGCAGTGCCCATCCGGGACAGGGGGCATCGGGCGAGCAGTACTTC. The chain couples TRBV20-1 to TRBJ2-7; 12 bases agree with TRBD1. Germline CDR1 and CDR2: DFQATT and SNEGSKA (reference sequence). The CDR3 loop spans 15 amino acids. With V trimmed by 6 bases and J by 6 bases, 12 bases remained unmatched.

A few counts support this clonotype. A clone one base away is much larger, so this may be a read error. The rearrangement uses TRBV6-2 or TRBV6-3 and TRBJ2-2, with D possibly matching TRBD2 (5 bases). Germline assignment: CDR1 MNHEY and CDR2 SVGEGT. The length of the CDR3 is 13 residues. DNA of the CDR3: TGTGCCAGCACCGAGAGGGTCGCCGGGGAGCTGTGTTTT. This codes for CASTERVAGELCF.

Worth noting for this clonotype: This sequence may be a read error, since a much larger clone differs from it by one base. The V and J genes are TRBV13 and TRBJ1-1; perhaps TRBD1 as D (5 bases). This CDR3 spans 13 amino acids. Germline V gives CDR1 PRHDT, CDR2 FYEKMQ (reference sequence). The CDR3 coding sequence is TGTGTCAGCATCCAAGCAGGGTTCGATGAAGCTTTCTTT. It specifies CVSIQAGFDEAFF.

Many counts were recorded for this clonotype. This chain uses TRBV13 with TRBJ1-3; D not certain. V lost 2 bases and J lost 3, with 14 bases in between. Germline lookup yields CDR1 PRHDT and CDR2 FYEKMQ (reference sequence). The CDR3 loop spans 16 amino acids. The CDR3 loop is CASSLQPVGSGNTIYF. CDR3 coding DNA: TGTGCCAGCAGCTTACAGCCCGTCGGTAGTGGAAACACCATATATTTT.

The table lists this clonotype with many counts. V is TRBV20-1 and J is TRBJ2-5; D is unresolved. Germline V gene sequence: CDR1 DFQATT, CDR2 SNEGSKA (reference sequence). V was clipped by 3 bases and J by 1 base, with 9 bases between them. The CDR3 sequence is 13 residues long. DNA for the CDR3: TGCAGTGCTAGTTTAAGCGTCCAAGAGACCCAGTACTTC. Its protein is CSASLSVQETQYF.

At least ten counts were recorded for this clonotype. The rearrangement links TRBV5-1 to TRBJ1-1, with a weak D call TRBD1 (6 bases). CDR3 size: 13 residues. The ends were cut back, 4 bases at V and 11 bases at J, with 18 bases in the middle. Per the germline V gene, CDR1 is SGHRS and CDR2 is YFSETQ. The CDR3 is CASSPQGLFGAFF. DNA of the CDR3: TGCGCCAGCAGCCCACAGGGTCTTTTTGGGGCTTTCTTT.

In its sample, this clonotype was seen many times. This chain connects TRBV14 to TRBJ2-5; D is unclear. Trimming shortened V by 1 base and J by 1 base, and 16 bases separated the two germline ends. This CDR3 comprises 17 residues. The germline V gene has CDR1 SGHDN and CDR2 FVKESK. The CDR3, as DNA: TGTGCCAGCAGCCAAGGCGCGACGTCTAGGGCCCAAGAGACCCAGTACTTC. Amino acids: CASSQGATSRAQETQYF.

The V call is TRBV12-5, the J call TRBJ1-5; D is unresolved. V lost 0 bases to trimming and J lost 4 bases, with 4 bases between them. In germline, CDR1 is LGHNT, CDR2 FRNRAP. The CDR3 spans 13 residues. The CDR3 loop is CASGLVGNQPQHF. The CDR3 coding sequence is TGTGCTAGTGGTTTGGTGGGAAATCAGCCCCAGCATTTT.

This clonotype was counted many times. The chain joins TRBV12-3 or TRBV12-4 to TRBJ1-2, with 7 nucleotides matching TRBD1. V was clipped by 5 bases and J by 5 bases; unmatched bases: 8. The CDR3 has 14 residues. The CDR3 nucleotides read TGTGCCAGCAGTCTAACACAACAGGGGTATGGCTACACCTTC. Its translation: CASSLTQQGYGYTF.

This clonotype occurred a few times. The chain joins TRBV2 to TRBJ1-5; no firm D call. The ends were cut back, 5 bases at V and 2 bases at J, with 10 bases in the middle. The CDR3 length is 14 residues. The V gene's germline CDR1 is SNHLY and CDR2 FYNNEI. The CDR3 spells CASSSQSGNQPQHF. CDR3 nucleotide sequence: TGTGCCAGCAGTTCCCAGAGTGGCAATCAGCCCCAGCATTTT.

The CDR3, as DNA: TGTGCCAGCAGTTGGAGTAGGAGGCCTTCTAACTATGGCTACACCTTC. Protein product: CASSWSRRPSNYGYTF. J is TRBJ1-2 and V is TRBV12-3 or TRBV12-4, with no clear D. The CDR3 loop spans 16 amino acids. The V and J ends lost 4 bases and 0 bases respectively, with 15 bases between them.

In its sample, this clonotype was seen many times. J is TRBJ1-1 and V is TRBV4-2; D gene uncertain. The germline V gene has CDR1 LGHNA and CDR2 YNFKEQ. The V gene lost 4 bases and the J gene lost 1 base, with 13 bases spanning the gap. The CDR3 extends over 15 amino acids. The CDR3 here is CASSPDAGQNTEAFF. DNA for the CDR3: TGTGCCAGCAGCCCAGACGCTGGGCAGAACACTGAAGCTTTCTTT.

This clonotype was observed many times. J is TRBJ2-5 and V is TRBV28; possible D gene TRBD1, 5 bases. V was trimmed by 5 bases and J by 3 bases, leaving 13 bases between them. This CDR3 is 14 amino acids long. From germline, CDR1 is MDHEN and CDR2 SYDVKM. This CDR3 reads CASSVGGAEETQYF. In nucleotides, the CDR3 is TGTGCCAGCAGTGTGGGTGGGGCGGAAGAGACCCAGTACTTC.

This clonotype was seen only a few times. The CDR3 here is CASSEGLQGNSPLHF. CDR3 sequence (DNA): TGTGCCAGCAGTGAAGGTTTACAGGGGAATTCACCCCTCCACTTT. The chain recombines TRBV2 with TRBJ1-6, with 7 positions matching TRBD1. This CDR3 is 15 amino acids long. The V and J ends lost 1 base and 7 bases, in that order; junction bases with no gene match: 4. CDR1 and CDR2 (germline): SNHLY, FYNNEI. The full variable domain, its missing parts supplied by reference TRBV2 and TRBJ1-6, is EPEVTQTPSHQVTQMGQEVILRCVPISNHLYFYWYRQILGQKVEFLVSFYNNEISEKSEIFDDQFSVERPDGSNFTLKIRSTKLEDSAMYFCASSEGLQGNSPLHFGNGTRLTVT.

There are a few counts of this clonotype. This chain links TRBV12-3 or TRBV12-4 with TRBJ1-1; unclear D gene. Trimming took off 11 bases at V and 8 bases at J, with 18 bases between the two ends. The CDR3 length is 12 residues. The CDR3 DNA sequence: TGTGCCTCCAATCTCCCGGGGAGGGAAGCTTTCTTT. It codes for CASNLPGREAFF.

A remark on this clonotype: A much larger clone is a single base away; this may be a read error. V and J are TRBV20-1 and TRBJ2-7; 9 nucleotides align to TRBD2. Unmatched junction bases numbered 8, after V lost 3 bases and J lost 5 bases. CDR3 length: 14 residues. Germline V lookup: CDR1 DFQATT, CDR2 SNEGSKA (reference sequence). The DNA for the CDR3 is TGCAGTGCTAGTCAGCGGGGGGTGAAAGACGAGCAGTACTTC. Translating it yields CSASQRGVKDEQYF.